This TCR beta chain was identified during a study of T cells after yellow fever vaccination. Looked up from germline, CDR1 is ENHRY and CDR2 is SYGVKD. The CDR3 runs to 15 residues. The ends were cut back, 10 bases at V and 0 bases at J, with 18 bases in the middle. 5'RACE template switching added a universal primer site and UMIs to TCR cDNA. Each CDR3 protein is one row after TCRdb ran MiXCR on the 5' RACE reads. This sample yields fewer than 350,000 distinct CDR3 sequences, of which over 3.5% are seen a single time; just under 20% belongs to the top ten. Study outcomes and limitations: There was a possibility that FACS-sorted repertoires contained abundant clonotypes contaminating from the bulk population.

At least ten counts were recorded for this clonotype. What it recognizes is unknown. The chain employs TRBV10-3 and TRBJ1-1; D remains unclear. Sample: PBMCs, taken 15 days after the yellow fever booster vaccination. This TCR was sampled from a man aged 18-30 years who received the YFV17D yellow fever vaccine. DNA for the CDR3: TGTGCCAACCGGGAGGACCATTCGGTGAACACTGAAGCTTTCTTT. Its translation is CANREDHSVNTEAFF.